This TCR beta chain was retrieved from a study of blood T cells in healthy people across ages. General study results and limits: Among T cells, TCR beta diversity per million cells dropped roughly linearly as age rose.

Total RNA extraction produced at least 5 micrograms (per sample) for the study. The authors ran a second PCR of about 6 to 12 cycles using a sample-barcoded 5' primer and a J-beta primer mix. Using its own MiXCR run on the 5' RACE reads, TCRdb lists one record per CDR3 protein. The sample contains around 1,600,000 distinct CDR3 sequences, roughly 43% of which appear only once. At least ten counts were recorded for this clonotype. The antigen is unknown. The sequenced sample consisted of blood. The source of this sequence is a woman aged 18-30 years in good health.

The CDR3 here is CASSASLGLGPDTQYF. The CDR3 DNA follows: TGTGCCAGCAGTGCTTCGCTGGGACTAGGACCAGATACGCAGTATTTT. The V and J genes are TRBV25-1 and TRBJ2-3, with 8 bases identical to TRBD2. The germline CDR1 and CDR2 sequences are MGHDK and SYGVNS. V trimming: 4 bases; J trimming: 4 bases; junction bases outside the gene matches: 10. CDR3 length: 16 residues.